The 32 T cell receptor beta chains listed next were all sequenced from one sample in a study of early stage breast cancer tumors. The table came from immunoSEQ multiplex PCR; TCRdb's copy has only in-frame clones and leaves some out. The top ten clones hold about 9.5% of a sample with about 30,000 clones, almost 75% of them seen once. The sample taken for sequencing was breast tumor tissue. The source is a person younger than 45 with breast cancer.

This clone was found a few times. This rearrangement joins TRBV15 to TRBJ2-7; 9 bases agree with TRBD2. V gave up 2 bases and J gave up 0 bases; unmatched junction bases: 8. Germline lookup yields CDR1 LNHNV and CDR2 YYDKDF (reference sequence). This CDR3 has 17 residues. The CDR3 coding sequence is TGTGCCACCAGCAGAAAAGCGGGAGGACCGAGCTCCTACGAGCAGTACTTC. Protein product: CATSRKAGGPSSYEQYF.

The chain couples TRBV19 to TRBJ2-2; TRBD2 aligns across 9 bases. Germline values: CDR1 LNHDA, CDR2 SQIVND (reference sequence). After removal of 3 bases from V and 4 bases from J, the junction contained 6 bases not matched to a gene. The CDR3 covers 16 residues. The CDR3 protein is CASSMGLAGFTGELFF. Here the CDR3 DNA reads TGTGCCAGTAGTATGGGTCTAGCGGGATTCACCGGGGAGCTGTTTTTT.

The chain recombines TRBV7-2 with TRBJ2-1; D might be TRBD2 (5 bases). V was shortened by 5 bases and J by 4 bases, with 9 bases between the two germline ends. The CDR3 loop spans 13 amino acids. From germline, CDR1 is SGHTA and CDR2 FQGNSA. The CDR3 region is CASSPGTYNEQFF. Written as DNA, the CDR3 is TGTGCCAGCAGCCCGGGAACATACAATGAGCAGTTCTTC. Looking up the rest from reference TRBV7-2 and TRBJ2-1 gives the full variable domain: GAGVSQSPSNKVTEKGKDVELRCDPISGHTALYWYRQSLGQGLEFLIYFQGNSAPDKSGLPSDRFSAERTGGSVSTLTIQRTQQEDSAVYLCASSPGTYNEQFFGPGTRLTVL.

This clone is termed large. V is TRBV2 and J is TRBJ2-7; tentative D call: TRBD1 (5 bases). CDR3 size: 11 residues. Germline assignment: CDR1 SNHLY and CDR2 FYNNEI. The V end lost 11 bases, the J end lost 0 bases, and 8 bases lay between the germline ends. CDR3 residues: CAEGDSYEQYF. The DNA for the CDR3 is TGTGCCGAAGGGGACTCCTACGAGCAGTACTTC.

This clone was observed a handful of times. The chain couples TRBV18 to TRBJ1-2; tentatively, D is TRBD1 (6 bases). Trimming stripped 4 bases from V and 4 bases from J, with 22 bases between. Germline assignment: CDR1 KGHSH and CDR2 LQKENI. This CDR3 is 17 amino acids long. In nucleotides, the CDR3 is TGTGCCAGCTCACTCTCCGTACTCCGGGGACAAGGCTATGGCTACACCTTC. It translates to CASSLSVLRGQGYGYTF. Looking up the rest from reference TRBV18 and TRBJ1-2 gives the full variable domain: NAGVMQNPRHLVRRRGQEARLRCSPMKGHSHVYWYRQLPEEGLKFMVYLQKENIIDESGMPKERFSAEFPKEGPSILRIQQVVRGDSAAYFCASSLSVLRGQGYGYTFGSGTRLTVV.

This clone was recorded only once. The V gene is TRBV7-3, the J gene TRBJ1-2; D ambiguous. CDR3 length: 13 amino acids. Germline lookup yields CDR1 SGHTA and CDR2 FQGTGA. The V and J ends lost 5 bases and 1 base respectively, with 8 bases between them. The CDR3, as DNA: TGTGCCAGCAGCCCGGGGAATAACTATGGCTACACCTTC. Amino acids: CASSPGNNYGYTF.

V usage is TRBV5-1 and J usage is TRBJ2-7; 8 bases are shared with TRBD2. Germline V gene lookup returns CDR1 SGHRS and CDR2 YFSETQ. Trimming cost V 2 bases and J 5 bases; bases outside gene matches: 9. The CDR3 extends over 15 amino acids. The CDR3 loop is CASSFAGTRVNEQYF. In DNA, the CDR3 is TGCGCCAGCAGCTTCGCGGGGACTAGGGTGAACGAGCAGTACTTC.

V usage is TRBV5-1 and J usage is TRBJ2-1; 8 bases fit TRBD1. The germline gives CDR1 SGHRS, CDR2 YFSETQ. The CDR3 runs 18 residues. V was pared by 4 bases and J by 5 bases, with 17 bases of the junction left unmatched. CDR3 bases: TGCGCCAGCAGCCAAATCCCCCCGGGACAGGACCCCGACAATGAGCAGTTCTTC. The encoded protein is CASSQIPPGQDPDNEQFF.

The chain is built from TRBV5-4 and TRBJ1-4, with 11 bases matching TRBD1. This CDR3 has 14 residues. V trimming: 4 bases; J trimming: 8 bases; junction bases outside the gene matches: 4. Germline V CDR1 and CDR2: SGHNT, YYREEE (reference sequence). The CDR3 nucleotides read TGTGCCAGCAGCCAGGACAGGGGGCGCGAAAAACTGTTTTTT. As protein: CASSQDRGREKLFF.

This chain joins TRBV14 and TRBJ2-7; 10 nucleotides align to TRBD1. J was trimmed by 7 bases and V by 4 bases; bases with no gene match: 13. The V gene's germline CDR1 is SGHDN and CDR2 FVKESK. This CDR3 has 16 residues. Written as DNA, the CDR3 is TGTGCCAGCAGCCCGGCGGCTGGGACAGGGGTGAAAGAGCAGTACTTC. Protein product: CASSPAAGTGVKEQYF.

V usage is TRBV11-2 and J usage is TRBJ2-1, with 11 positions matching TRBD2. Germline CDR1 is SGHAT and CDR2 is FQNNGV. Losses at the gene ends were 6 bases for V and 9 bases for J; bases not matched to a gene: 10. The CDR3 runs 15 residues. The CDR3, as DNA: TGTGCCAGCAGTCCCACTAGCGGGAGTGGGCGTGAGCAGTTCTTC. It codes for CASSPTSGSGREQFF.

The rearrangement joins TRBV27 to TRBJ1-2; 9 positions match TRBD1. Germline-derived CDR1 and CDR2 are MNHEY and SMNVEV (reference sequence). The CDR3 totals 15 residues. J was trimmed by 8 bases and V by 6 bases; bases with no gene match: 13. The CDR3 loop reads CASSYHTTGGVGYTF. CDR3 coding DNA: TGTGCCAGCAGCTACCACACCACAGGGGGCGTCGGCTACACCTTC.

The chain recombines TRBV7-9 with TRBJ2-7, with D perhaps matching TRBD2 (6 bases). Per the germline V gene, CDR1 is SEHNR and CDR2 is FQNEAQ (reference sequence). Trimming left V 1 base short and J 7 bases short, with 17 bases between. The CDR3 is made up of 15 amino acids. The CDR3 loop reads CASSLVIGGTGEQYF. The CDR3 DNA is TGTGCCAGCAGCTTAGTTATTGGCGGGACGGGGGAGCAGTACTTC.

The chain recombines TRBV18 with TRBJ1-3; D remains ambiguous. V was clipped by 6 bases and J by 2 bases, with 14 bases between them. CDR1 is KGHSH and CDR2 is LQKENI in the germline V gene. This CDR3 spans 15 amino acids. CDR3 sequence: CASSRVGSAGNTIYF. For the CDR3, the DNA is TGTGCCAGCTCCCGGGTGGGTTCAGCTGGAAACACCATATATTTT.

V gene TRBV7-2 combines with J gene TRBJ1-4; D might be TRBD1 (5 bases). The germline V gene has CDR1 SGHTA and CDR2 FQGNSA. V was pared by 5 bases and J by 6 bases, with 16 bases between. This CDR3 contains 15 residues. The CDR3 loop is CASSLPGVGDEKLFF. CDR3 DNA sequence: TGTGCCAGCAGCCTTCCGGGGGTAGGGGATGAAAAACTGTTTTTT.

This clone was detected only a few times. The chain carries TRBV11-2 and TRBJ2-2, with 8 bases identical to TRBD1. V was clipped by 3 bases and J by 2 bases; unmatched bases: 5. The length of the CDR3 is 16 residues. Germline assignment: CDR1 SGHAT and CDR2 FQNNGV. The chain's CDR3 is CASSFVGQVNTGELFF. Here the CDR3 DNA reads TGTGCCAGCAGCTTCGTGGGACAGGTCAACACCGGGGAGCTGTTTTTT.

This clone has more than one count but fewer than ten. This chain uses TRBV7-3 with TRBJ1-5; no reliable D call. The length of the CDR3 is 15 residues. Trimming pared 7 bases from V and 0 bases from J, leaving 13 bases between. The germline gives CDR1 SGHTA, CDR2 FQGTGA. CDR3 DNA: TGTGCCAGCACATATGAAGAATATAGCAATCAGCCCCAGCATTTT. Translated, it gives CASTYEEYSNQPQHF.

The CDR3 protein is CASSPGLAGAYNEQFF. The CDR3 DNA reads as TGTGCCAGCAGCCCTGGACTAGCGGGGGCTTACAATGAGCAGTTCTTC. The chain joins TRBV7-3 to TRBJ2-1, with TRBD2 matching over 13 bases. CDR3 length: 16 amino acids. J was trimmed by 4 bases and V by 5 bases; bases with no gene match: 5. The germline V gene encodes CDR1 SGHTA and CDR2 FQGTGA.

This clone has just one count. The chain has TRBV30 and TRBJ2-2; 9 bases agree with TRBD2. Germline lookup yields CDR1 GTSNPN and CDR2 SVGIG (reference sequence). With 2 bases clipped from V and 6 bases from J, the junction kept 10 bases outside the gene matches. The CDR3 spans 16 residues. CDR3 DNA sequence: TGTGCCTGGAGTATGCTAGCGGGATGGATCCCCGGGGAGCTGTTTTTT. It specifies CAWSMLAGWIPGELFF.

V and J are TRBV5-6 and TRBJ2-7; TRBD1 aligns across 7 bases. The trim removed 4 bases at V and 0 bases at J, leaving 4 bases unmatched. This CDR3 spans 14 amino acids. In germline, CDR1 is SGHDT, CDR2 YYEEEE. The CDR3 DNA follows: TGTGCCAGCAGCCGACAGGGATTCTCCTACGAGCAGTACTTC. Translated, it gives CASSRQGFSYEQYF.

The chain combines TRBV29-1 with TRBJ1-2; D call uncertain. V was trimmed by 4 bases and J by 4 bases, leaving 13 bases between them. Germline assignment: CDR1 SQVTM and CDR2 ANQGSEA. CDR3 size: 13 residues. The CDR3 coding sequence is TGCAGCGTTGCGAGAGACGGGAGCTATGGCTACACCTTC. It codes for CSVARDGSYGYTF.

V gene TRBV29-1 combines with J gene TRBJ2-1, with D perhaps matching TRBD1 (5 bases). In germline, CDR1 is SQVTM, CDR2 ANQGSEA. The CDR3 has 12 amino acids. V was cut by 3 bases and J by 5 bases, with 8 bases left in between. This CDR3 is CSVDQGHNEQFF. In nucleotides, the CDR3 is TGCAGCGTTGACCAGGGCCACAATGAGCAGTTCTTC.

The V and J genes are TRBV5-5 and TRBJ1-2; TRBD1 aligns across 8 bases. V shed 0 bases and J 3 bases; nucleotides not matched to a gene: 7. The germline V gene has CDR1 SGHKS and CDR2 YYEKEE (reference sequence). The CDR3 runs 16 residues. CDR3 nucleotide sequence: TGTGCCAGCAGCTTGGCCGCGGGGACAGGTGACTATGGCTACACCTTC. The encoded protein is CASSLAAGTGDYGYTF.

The V gene is TRBV6-6, the J gene TRBJ2-7; 7 nucleotides align to TRBD1. V lost 6 bases and J lost 8; bases outside the gene matches: 10. CDR1 is MNHNY and CDR2 is SVGAGI in the germline V gene (reference sequence). The CDR3 length is 13 residues. This CDR3 is CASSPGTATQQYF. The CDR3, as DNA: TGTGCCAGCAGCCCTGGGACAGCAACTCAGCAGTACTTC.

The genes are TRBV7-8 and TRBJ2-2; a weak D match, TRBD1 (6 bases). This CDR3 region has 16 residues. Trimming shortened V by 3 bases and J by 3 bases, and 14 bases separated the two germline ends. Germline V CDR1 and CDR2: SGHVS, FQNEAQ. For the CDR3, the DNA is TGTGCCAGCAGCTTTACACAGGGAAGCTACACCGGGGAGCTGTTTTTT. Its protein product is CASSFTQGSYTGELFF.

The chain joins TRBV5-5 to TRBJ1-1; possibly TRBD1 for D (6 bases). The CDR3 is made up of 15 amino acids. The V end lost 2 bases, the J end lost 0 bases, and 11 bases lay between the germline ends. CDR1 is SGHKS and CDR2 is YYEKEE in the germline V gene (reference sequence). The CDR3 coding sequence is TGTGCCAGCAGCTTCCAACCAGGGGTGAACACTGAAGCTTTCTTT. It yields the protein CASSFQPGVNTEAFF.

The sample holds a few counts of this clone. The chain couples TRBV2 to TRBJ1-2; D perhaps matches TRBD1 (6 bases). CDR3 length equals 12 residues. Germline CDR1 SNHLY, CDR2 FYNNEI. V was pared by 8 bases and J by 7 bases, with 14 bases between. The CDR3 protein is CASEAQGVGYTF. The CDR3 DNA reads TGTGCCAGCGAAGCACAGGGAGTTGGCTACACCTTC.

A single count supports this clone. The chain carries TRBV7-2 and TRBJ2-3, with 7 positions matching TRBD1. The V segment lost 4 bases and the J segment 0 bases; nucleotides outside the gene matches: 16. The CDR3 extends over 19 amino acids. CDR1 is SGHTA and CDR2 is FQGNSA in the germline V gene. CDR3 protein: CASSSADRASPSSTDTQYF. The CDR3 nucleotides are TGTGCCAGCAGCTCCGCAGACAGGGCAAGTCCCTCTAGCACAGATACGCAGTATTTT.

The sample holds one count of this clone. V and J are TRBV4-2 and TRBJ2-7, with TRBD1 as a possible D gene (5 bases). V gave up 2 bases and J gave up 2 bases, with 10 bases separating them. The CDR3 has 14 residues. The germline V gene encodes CDR1 LGHNA and CDR2 YNFKEQ. In DNA, the CDR3 is TGTGCCAGCAGCCAAACGACAGAGACCTACGAGCAGTACTTC. Translation: CASSQTTETYEQYF.

This clone was detected only once. This chain uses TRBV11-3 with TRBJ1-2, with D perhaps TRBD1 (5 bases). Germline CDR1 reads SGHNT; CDR2 reads YENEEA. V was shortened by 1 base and J by 4 bases, with 13 bases between the two germline ends. The CDR3 sequence is 15 residues long. The CDR3 DNA follows: TGTGCCAGCAGCTTAGTTACAGGTCCCCTCTATGGCTACACCTTC. Translation gives CASSLVTGPLYGYTF.

The chain employs TRBV7-8 and TRBJ1-2, with D unresolved. V was shortened by 10 bases and J by 2 bases, with 14 bases between the two germline ends. The CDR3 length is 13 residues. Per the germline V gene, CDR1 is SGHVS and CDR2 is FQNEAQ. The CDR3 coding sequence is TGTGCCACCGGTGCCGGGGTCAACTATGGCTACACCTTC. It is translated as CATGAGVNYGYTF.

The CDR3 nucleotides are TGTGCCAGCAGCTTAGCCCGGCTCGATGTCGGGAGCTCCTACGAGCAGTACTTC. It translates to CASSLARLDVGSSYEQYF. This chain uses TRBV7-8 with TRBJ2-7, with D tentatively TRBD2 (6 bases). With 0 bases removed from V and 0 bases from J, the gap between germline ends came to 18 bases. Germline CDR1 is SGHVS and CDR2 is FQNEAQ. The CDR3 runs 18 residues.